These 9 T cell receptor beta chains were all obtained from the same sample, sequenced in a study of shared clonotypes between healthy human individuals. Sequencing was performed with immunoSEQ multiplex PCR; in TCRdb, only in-frame clones are kept and a portion is missing. The sample carries a few million clones, over 85% recorded once. Sequencing was done on a sample of naive CD4+ T cells from PBMCs. Sample subset: CD45RA+ positively selected. The receptors come from a man aged 18 to 35 in good health. Some clones in this sample may be carry-over from other donors' samples.

Only a few counts were recorded for this clone. V is TRBV4-3 and J is TRBJ1-2, with 10 bases aligning to TRBD1. The CDR3 loop spans 15 amino acids. Germline lookup yields CDR1 LGHNA and CDR2 YSLEER. J was trimmed by 4 bases and V by 4 bases; bases with no gene match: 6. The CDR3 DNA sequence: TGCGCCAGCAGCCGCGACAGGGGGCCCGGCTATGGCTACACCTTC. Its protein is CASSRDRGPGYGYTF.

The chain employs TRBV5-1 and TRBJ2-2; TRBD2 aligns across 14 bases. The J segment lost 7 bases and the V segment lost 5 bases, leaving 10 bases of the junction unmatched. This CDR3 is built from 17 residues. Germline loops: CDR1 SGHRS, CDR2 YFSETQ. Here the CDR3 reads CASRPTSGRAEGGELFF. As DNA, the CDR3 is TGCGCCAGCAGACCGACTAGCGGGAGGGCCGAGGGCGGGGAGCTGTTTTTT.

The chain couples TRBV28 to TRBJ1-4, with D perhaps TRBD1 (5 bases). With 4 bases removed from V and 1 base from J, the gap between germline ends came to 10 bases. CDR1 is MDHEN and CDR2 is SYDVKM in the germline V gene. The CDR3 contains 15 residues. The CDR3 protein is CASSSRQLTNEKLFF. The CDR3 nucleotides read TGTGCCAGCAGTTCGAGACAGCTAACTAATGAAAAACTGTTTTTT.

This clone was seen just once. The chain joins TRBV18 to TRBJ2-7, with 7 bases aligning to TRBD2. The CDR3 contains 14 residues. V lost 2 bases, J lost 4 bases, and 5 bases stayed unmatched. The germline gives CDR1 KGHSH, CDR2 LQKENI. The DNA for the CDR3 is TGTGCCAGCTCACCAGAGGCGGGGGAATACGAGCAGTACTTC. Translation: CASSPEAGEYEQYF.

The J gene is TRBJ1-4, the V gene TRBV5-1; 9 bases agree with TRBD1. Germline V gene sequence: CDR1 SGHRS, CDR2 YFSETQ. With V trimmed by 0 bases and J by 5 bases, 2 bases remained unmatched. This CDR3 region has 15 residues. CDR3 loop: CASSLGTGENEKLFF. The CDR3 DNA is TGCGCCAGCAGCTTGGGGACAGGGGAAAATGAAAAACTGTTTTTT.

The CDR3 DNA sequence: TGCGCCAGCAGCTTGCGCCCGGACAGCACTGAAGCTTTCTTT. Amino acids: CASSLRPDSTEAFF. The chain is built from TRBV5-1 and TRBJ1-1; the D gene is possibly TRBD1 (6 bases). CDR1 and CDR2 from the germline V gene are SGHRS and YFSETQ. V was shortened by 1 base and J by 4 bases, with 11 bases between the two germline ends. The CDR3 loop spans 14 amino acids.

The J gene is TRBJ2-7, the V gene TRBV6-6; D might be TRBD2 (5 bases). This CDR3 has 15 amino acids. V was cut by 8 bases and J by 2 bases, with 19 bases left in between. Germline V CDR1 and CDR2: MNHNY, SVGAGI (reference sequence). Here the CDR3 reads CASRLIGKGTYEQYF. The DNA of the CDR3 is TGTGCCAGCCGACTAATAGGGAAGGGTACCTACGAGCAGTACTTC.

The rearrangement links TRBV5-1 to TRBJ2-1; no firm D call. Deletions cut 4 bases from V and 0 bases from J, with 11 bases between. CDR3 length: 15 residues. CDR1 is SGHRS, CDR2 YFSETQ, per germline. The CDR3 protein is CASSTEIPSYNEQFF. The CDR3 DNA sequence: TGCGCCAGCAGCACCGAAATACCCTCCTACAATGAGCAGTTCTTC.

V gene TRBV5-1 combines with J gene TRBJ2-3; TRBD1 aligns across 7 bases. The CDR3 is 15 amino acids. V was clipped by 0 bases and J by 2 bases; unmatched bases: 3. Germline V gene data show CDR1 as SGHRS and CDR2 as YFSETQ. This CDR3 reads CASSLDGQATDTQYF. The CDR3 DNA reads as TGCGCCAGCAGCTTGGATGGACAGGCCACAGATACGCAGTATTTT.